One and the same sample provided the 31 T cell receptor beta chains below, sequenced in a study of blood T cell repertoires in COVID-19. Profiled with immunoSEQ multiplex PCR; TCRdb holds only in-frame clones, not every one. This sample carries 250,000 to 300,000 clones, nearly 90% of them seen once, and the ten largest clones take roughly 10%. Sequenced: peripheral blood. The receptor source for this set is a woman in her twenties or thirties with COVID-19, enrolled during active disease.

The chain joins TRBV4-1 to TRBJ2-7; D possibly corresponds to TRBD1 (7 bases). This CDR3 contains 16 residues. Germline V gene lookup returns CDR1 MGHRA and CDR2 YSYEKL. V was clipped by 2 bases and J by 4 bases, with 18 bases between them. The CDR3 region is CASSQFGDREEYEQYF. The CDR3 DNA reads as TGCGCCAGCAGCCAATTTGGAGACAGGGAGGAGTACGAGCAGTACTTC.

This chain links TRBV5-4 with TRBJ2-1, with TRBD1 matching over 10 bases. The germline V gene encodes CDR1 SGHNT and CDR2 YYREEE (reference sequence). V dropped 3 bases and J dropped 5; count of bases not matched to a gene: 5. The CDR3 is 15 residues long. The DNA for the CDR3 is TGTGCCAGCAGCTCCCCGGGACAGGGGAACAATGAGCAGTTCTTC. Protein sequence: CASSSPGQGNNEQFF.

V usage is TRBV7-8 and J usage is TRBJ1-2; the D gene is possibly TRBD1 (5 bases). V was trimmed by 4 bases and J by 4 bases, leaving 7 bases between them. The CDR3 has 12 amino acids. Germline V CDR1 and CDR2: SGHVS, FQNEAQ. The CDR3 region is CASSSDSYGYTF. The CDR3 DNA is TGTGCCAGCAGCTCCGACAGCTATGGCTACACCTTC.

This clone was seen just once. This chain links TRBV21-1 with TRBJ1-2; the table names TRBD1, a call not compared with the DNA. TRBV21-1 is termed a pseudogene. The CDR3 is made up of 18 amino acids. The CDR3 is CASKSKWDRVNRRCCYTF. The DNA of the CDR3 is TGTGCCAGCAAATCTAAGTGGGACAGGGTGAACCGACGCTGTTGCTACACCTTC.

The chain couples TRBV5-1 to TRBJ2-3; TRBD1 agrees at 10 bases. The junction had 3 bases not matched to a gene; V was cut back by 4 bases and J by 4 bases. The CDR3 covers 14 residues. Germline assignment: CDR1 SGHRS and CDR2 YFSETQ. CDR3 residues: CASSRTGGPDTQYF. In DNA form, the CDR3 reads TGCGCCAGCAGCCGGACAGGGGGTCCAGATACGCAGTATTTT.

The V and J genes are TRBV20-1 and TRBJ1-2, with unresolved D. The CDR3 contains 11 residues. Germline V CDR1 and CDR2: DFQATT, SNEGSKA (reference sequence). Trimming shortened V by 3 bases and J by 8 bases, and 10 bases separated the two germline ends. The CDR3 region has the DNA TGCAGTGCTAGTCCGGGAAGAGGCTACACCTTC. Encoded protein: CSASPGRGYTF.

V gene TRBV12-3 or TRBV12-4 combines with J gene TRBJ1-4; no definite D call. The CDR3 runs 11 residues. The V end was cut by 8 bases, the J end by 5 bases, with 6 bases between. The CDR3 region has the DNA TGTGCCAGCTCCTCCAATGAAAAACTGTTTTTT. This sequence encodes CASSSNEKLFF.

J is TRBJ1-1 and V is TRBV6-5; TRBD1 is a possible D gene (5 bases). Trimming stripped 6 bases from V and 0 bases from J, with 14 bases between. This CDR3 has 15 amino acids. Per germline, CDR1 MNHEY and CDR2 SVGAGI. CDR3 loop: CASRVVGALNTEAFF. For the CDR3, the DNA is TGTGCCAGCAGGGTGGTAGGGGCCTTGAACACTGAAGCTTTCTTT.

V and J are TRBV5-1 and TRBJ2-3, with no clear D. CDR1 is SGHRS, CDR2 YFSETQ, per germline. The CDR3 loop spans 13 amino acids. Between the trimmed V and J ends, which lost 0 bases and 2 bases, there was a span of 4 bases. CDR3 in amino acids: CASSLDYTDTQYF. DNA of the CDR3: TGCGCCAGCAGCTTGGACTACACAGATACGCAGTATTTT.

The rearrangement uses TRBV11-2 and TRBJ2-2; D not resolved. Germline CDR1 reads SGHAT; CDR2 reads FQNNGV. CDR3 size: 16 residues. V was trimmed by 6 bases and J by 7 bases, leaving 21 bases between them. DNA for the CDR3: TGTGCCAGCAGGTCAAGGCCAGGTTACCATGGCGGGGAGCTGTTTTTT. It is translated as CASRSRPGYHGGELFF. The full variable domain, rest sourced from reference TRBV11-2 and TRBJ2-2, is EAGVAQSPRYKIIEKRQSVAFWCNPISGHATLYWYQQILGQGPKLLIQFQNNGVVDDSQLPKDRFSAERLKGVDSTLKIQPAKLEDSAVYLCASRSRPGYHGGELFFGEGSRLTVL.

V is TRBV7-9 and J is TRBJ2-3, with a possible D match to TRBD1 (6 bases). The V gene lost 4 bases and the J gene lost 8 bases, with 10 bases spanning the gap. Germline CDR1 and CDR2: SEHNR and FQNEAQ (reference sequence). This CDR3 spans 12 amino acids. The CDR3 protein is CASSSDRITQYF. CDR3 nucleotides: TGTGCCAGCAGCTCCGACAGGATTACGCAGTATTTT.

In the case of this clone: An end of the junction differs from the germline gene, which may be a read error. This rearrangement joins TRBV5-1 to TRBJ2-4; possibly TRBD2 for D (5 bases). Per the germline V gene, CDR1 is SGHRS and CDR2 is YFSETQ. This CDR3 is 12 amino acids long. This chain's CDR3 is CASSLDAAVHYF. As DNA, the CDR3 is TGCGCCAGCAGCTTGGATGCAGCGGTTCACTACTTC.

This chain uses TRBV19 with TRBJ2-5; D gene uncertain. The CDR3 loop spans 11 amino acids. Germline values: CDR1 LNHDA, CDR2 SQIVND (reference sequence). The ends were cut back, 10 bases at V and 5 bases at J, with 11 bases in the middle. This CDR3 reads CATQSGETQYF. The CDR3 DNA sequence: TGTGCCACCCAAAGTGGCGAGACCCAGTACTTC.

The rearrangement links TRBV19 to TRBJ1-1; the D gene is possibly TRBD1 (6 bases). CDR1 and CDR2 (germline): LNHDA, SQIVND (reference sequence). The CDR3 totals 15 residues. V gave up 5 bases and J gave up 0 bases, with 13 bases separating them. Written as DNA, the CDR3 is TGTGCCAGTAGTTGGGGGGGCACGATGAACACTGAAGCTTTCTTT. It specifies CASSWGGTMNTEAFF.

The chain joins TRBV27 to TRBJ1-1; D gene unclear. CDR1 is MNHEY and CDR2 is SMNVEV in the germline V gene (reference sequence). This CDR3 region has 13 residues. The V gene lost 5 bases and the J gene lost 5 bases, with 12 bases spanning the gap. This CDR3 is CASSTLRSTEAFF. For the CDR3, the DNA is TGTGCCAGCAGTACACTACGGTCGACTGAAGCTTTCTTT.

In its sample, this clone was seen a few times. The V call is TRBV5-1, the J call TRBJ1-2, with 9 bases matching TRBD1. The CDR3 contains 13 residues. Trimming removed 0 bases from V and 6 bases from J; junction bases left unmatched: 0. CDR1 is SGHRS and CDR2 is YFSETQ in the germline V gene. CDR3 amino acids: CASSLGTGDGYTF. The CDR3 DNA sequence: TGCGCCAGCAGCTTGGGGACAGGGGATGGCTACACCTTC.

This clone was found a few times. The chain has TRBV7-9 and TRBJ2-1; D perhaps matches TRBD1 (6 bases). Germline values: CDR1 SEHNR, CDR2 FQNEAQ (reference sequence). Between the trimmed V and J ends, which lost 5 bases and 7 bases, there was a span of 15 bases. The length of the CDR3 is 14 residues. CDR3 nucleotide sequence: TGTGCCAGCAGCCGACAGGACCAGGGGAATGAGCAGTTCTTC. It codes for CASSRQDQGNEQFF.

The chain links TRBV29-1 to TRBJ2-1, with 7 bases fitting TRBD2. CDR1 and CDR2 from the germline V gene are SQVTM and ANQGSEA. V trimming: 5 bases; J trimming: 0 bases; junction bases outside the gene matches: 4. This CDR3 has 14 residues. This CDR3 reads CSVPTGGSYNEQFF. The CDR3 DNA is TGCAGCGTTCCGACGGGGGGCTCCTACAATGAGCAGTTCTTC.

The rearrangement links TRBV6-5 to TRBJ2-3; D remains ambiguous. V shed 6 bases and J shed 4 bases, with 8 bases lying between them. This CDR3 spans 12 amino acids. The germline gives CDR1 MNHEY, CDR2 SVGAGI. Here the CDR3 reads CASRPQADTQYF. The CDR3 coding sequence is TGTGCCAGCAGACCACAAGCAGATACGCAGTATTTT.

V gene TRBV6-4 combines with J gene TRBJ1-2, with a possible D match to TRBD1 (5 bases). Between the trimmed V and J ends, which lost 4 bases and 4 bases, there was a span of 13 bases. Germline CDR1 reads MRHNA; CDR2 reads SNTAGT. The CDR3 is 14 residues long. DNA for the CDR3: TGTGCCAGCAGTGGAGGAGGGGAGGGCTATGGCTACACCTTC. Its translation is CASSGGGEGYGYTF.

The chain uses TRBV7-9 and TRBJ1-2; D possibly corresponds to TRBD1 (6 bases). Germline V lookup: CDR1 SEHNR, CDR2 FQNEAQ (reference sequence). V dropped 4 bases and J dropped 1 base, with 7 bases sitting between them. The CDR3 is 13 residues long. CDR3 in DNA: TGTGCCAGCAGCTCAGGGGATAACTATGGCTACACCTTC. Translated: CASSSGDNYGYTF.

The chain carries TRBV5-6 and TRBJ1-5; a possible D gene is TRBD1 (5 bases). Germline CDR1 reads SGHDT; CDR2 reads YYEEEE. V lost 0 bases and J lost 5, with 15 bases in between. There are 16 residues in the CDR3. Written as DNA, the CDR3 is TGTGCCAGCAGCTTGGGGGGTGGATGGGGCGATCAGCCCCAGCATTTT. This codes for CASSLGGGWGDQPQHF.

The chain uses TRBV27 and TRBJ1-1, with D maybe TRBD1 (5 bases). V lost 3 bases and J 5 bases, leaving 13 bases between the germline ends. The CDR3 sequence is 14 residues long. Germline CDR1 is MNHEY and CDR2 is SMNVEV (reference sequence). In DNA, the CDR3 is TGTGCCAGCAGTTTCTATGGGGGGGGGACTGAAGCTTTCTTT. Translating gives CASSFYGGGTEAFF.

This rearrangement joins TRBV19 to TRBJ2-2; D perhaps matches TRBD2 (6 bases). The CDR3 covers 18 residues. CDR1 and CDR2 from the germline V gene are LNHDA and SQIVND (reference sequence). V lost 3 bases to trimming and J lost 0 bases, with 17 bases between them. The chain's CDR3 is CASSISHWGLSNTGELFF. The CDR3 bases are TGTGCCAGTAGTATCAGTCATTGGGGACTCTCGAACACCGGGGAGCTGTTTTTT.

The rearrangement joins TRBV2 to TRBJ1-6, with 8 bases fitting TRBD1. CDR3 length: 16 residues. The germline CDR1 and CDR2 sequences are SNHLY and FYNNEI. V trimming: 11 bases; J trimming: 1 base; junction bases outside the gene matches: 10. The CDR3 protein is CAAQGVSGSYNSPLHF. The DNA for the CDR3 is TGTGCCGCACAGGGGGTGTCGGGATCCTATAATTCACCCCTCCACTTT. Full variable domain (missing parts from reference TRBV2 and TRBJ1-6): EPEVTQTPSHQVTQMGQEVILRCVPISNHLYFYWYRQILGQKVEFLVSFYNNEISEKSEIFDDQFSVERPDGSNFTLKIRSTKLEDSAMYFCAAQGVSGSYNSPLHFGNGTRLTVT.

The chain links TRBV5-4 to TRBJ1-5; TRBD1 matches 8 bases. Germline V gives CDR1 SGHNT, CDR2 YYREEE (reference sequence). The CDR3 length is 15 residues. Trimming cost V 0 bases and J 7 bases; bases outside gene matches: 6. The DNA of the CDR3 is TGTGCCAGCAGCTTGGACGGGACAGGCGTCCAGCCCCAGCATTTT. This encodes CASSLDGTGVQPQHF. Combining the CDR3 with reference TRBV5-4 and TRBJ1-5 gives the whole variable domain ETGVTQSPTHLIKTRGQQVTLRCSSQSGHNTVSWYQQALGQGPQFIFQYYREEENGRGNFPPRFSGLQFPNYSSELNVNALELDDSALYLCASSLDGTGVQPQHFGDGTRLSIL.

This chain joins TRBV7-8 and TRBJ1-5; perhaps TRBD1 as D (5 bases). V was cut by 7 bases and J by 0 bases, with 22 bases left in between. The CDR3 runs to 18 residues. Germline V CDR1 and CDR2: SGHVS, FQNEAQ. The CDR3 loop reads CASTLGMSGLLSNQPQHF. The CDR3 DNA reads as TGTGCCAGCACCCTGGGAATGTCGGGACTTCTTAGCAATCAGCCCCAGCATTTT.

This chain joins TRBV9 and TRBJ1-2; tentative D call: TRBD1 (5 bases). The length of the CDR3 is 14 residues. Germline CDR1 is SGDLS and CDR2 is YYNGEE. V was clipped by 0 bases and J by 10 bases, with 16 bases between them. In DNA form, the CDR3 reads TGTGCCAGCAGCGTAGAGGGCAGGGCCCTCTCCTACACCTTC. Protein: CASSVEGRALSYTF.

V and J are TRBV11-2 and TRBJ1-2; 10 bases are shared with TRBD1. The CDR3 totals 14 residues. From germline, CDR1 is SGHAT and CDR2 FQNNGV. V lost 1 base, J lost 5 bases, and 1 base stayed unmatched. CDR3 in amino acids: CASSLGGQGYGYTF. CDR3 nucleotide sequence: TGTGCCAGCAGCTTAGGGGGACAGGGGTATGGCTACACCTTC.

The rearrangement joins TRBV5-1 to TRBJ1-1, with 11 bases lining up with TRBD1. The V and J ends lost 2 bases and 5 bases, in that order; junction bases with no gene match: 5. The CDR3 has 15 residues. Germline V lookup: CDR1 SGHRS, CDR2 YFSETQ. The CDR3 DNA follows: TGCGCCAGCAGCTTCAAAGGACAGGGGGCAACTGAAGCTTTCTTT. This encodes CASSFKGQGATEAFF. The variable domain in full, completed from reference TRBV5-1 and TRBJ1-1, reads KAGVTQTPRYLIKTRGQQVTLSCSPISGHRSVSWYQQTPGQGLQFLFEYFSETQRNKGNFPGRFSGRQFSNSRSEMNVSTLELGDSALYLCASSFKGQGATEAFFGQGTRLTVV.

The chain recombines TRBV7-9 with TRBJ1-2; D not resolved. With 4 bases removed from V and 8 bases from J, the gap between germline ends came to 11 bases. CDR1 is SEHNR, CDR2 FQNEAQ, per germline (reference sequence). The CDR3 sequence is 12 residues long. This CDR3 reads CASSSSGYGYTF. In nucleotides, the CDR3 is TGTGCCAGCAGCTCAAGCGGTTACGGCTACACCTTC.